This T cell receptor (beta chain) emerged from a study of PD-1 blockade in classical Hodgkin lymphoma (dated by TCRdb to about 2020). About the study as a whole: Nivolumab dosing was 3 mg/kg intravenously every 2 weeks, continuing until either disease progression or unacceptable toxicity. A peripheral blood immune signature of response to PD-1 blockade in classical Hodgkin lymphoma was defined using TCR beta sequencing and CyTOF. The full study reports these points: CD4+ but not CD8+ TCR diversity rose significantly by C4D1 (p=0.0027 vs p=0.16), most apparent in complete responders (p=0.02). Newly diagnosed patients were reported to have lower baseline TCR diversity than healthy donors, and relapsed/refractory patients were reported to have lower baseline TCR diversity still. Baseline diversity similar to that of newly diagnosed patients was observed in trial patients achieving complete response, whereas significantly lower diversity was observed in partial responders and progressors. Only a single clinical trial cohort was studied, and what caused the repertoire differences, possibly disease activity or prior therapy, remained undefined. Diversity was lower in patients who began nivolumab less than 1 year after ASCT, so these patients were left out of later analyses to avoid confounding by immune reconstitution.

The time point tag for this specimen amounts to: cycle 2 day 1 (C2D1) of nivolumab. Every trial patient had relapsed following autologous stem cell transplantation, and prior brentuximab vedotin exposure was what differed among cohorts A, B and C. The trial cohort comprised a few dozen patients with relapsed/refractory classical Hodgkin lymphoma whose best overall responses were complete response, partial response or progressive disease. Single-agent nivolumab was administered to trial patients in the multi-cohort phase II CheckMate 205 trial. An independent review committee assessed best overall response by applying the 2007 International Working Group response criteria. PBMCs from the trial were collected at three points: immediately before nivolumab initiation (C1D1), and during therapy at cycle 2 day 1 and cycle 4 day 1. After peripheral blood was drawn into 8 mL Vacutainer Cell Preparation Tubes, PBMCs were isolated by centrifugation and then cryopreserved.

Spanning cysteine to phenylalanine, the CDR3 consists of 15 amino acids. Left in the record is the CDR3 DNA by itself, 45 bases read in frame from the first base. After removal of 5 bases from V and 3 bases from J, the junction retains 7 bases not matched to a gene. For CDR1 and CDR2, the germline V gene lists SNHLY and FYNNEI. Genomic DNA was isolated using the Qiagen DNeasy kit from unsorted PBMCs as well as from negatively selected CD4+ and CD8+ fractions. Using primers that anneal to V and J segments, immunoSEQ multiplex PCR amplified the TCR beta CDR3 regions. A synthetic immune receptor repertoire was used to minimize amplification bias, and any remaining bias was removed computationally after sequencing. Per the original workflow: Repertoire diversity was quantified as the Shannon entropy index using custom Python scripts. Unsorted, CD4+ and CD8+ repertoires were analyzed separately, except for combined analyses in which CD4+ and CD8+ sequences were merged in silico. Clonal expansion was defined as a frequency increase of at least 2-fold after treatment compared with C1D1, and clones undetected at baseline were assigned a pseudocount of 0.5. Singleton clones were defined as clones with 0 or 1 copy at C1D1, and non-singleton clones were defined as clones with 2 or more copies. Clones expanded in unsorted samples were annotated as CD4+, CD8+ or unknown by matching protein sequences in sorted samples from the same patient. Wilcoxon tests were applied to paired samples to test diversity changes from C1D1 to C4D1. The clones in this table, taken by TCRdb from immuneACCESS, are in-frame only. Not every clone is retained; where verified, under half of the shortfall comes from an unresolved V gene, and the cause of the rest is unknown. From that table come the V and J calls and clone size; the DNA was used to work out D and trimming. Across this sample there are roughly 30,000 clones, with 60% to 75% seen only once. The top ten hold approximately 24% of the sample.

Turning to this clone: The clone's antigen remains unknown. Nothing much larger sits one base from this clone, and base qualities are not available.

The chain uses TRBV2 and TRBJ2-1, with 7 bases matching TRBD1. Here the sequenced sample was peripheral blood mononuclear cells (PBMCs), taken before the second cycle of nivolumab. This TCR came from a human donor with classical Hodgkin lymphoma. The CDR3 loop reads CASSQDRLLYNEQFF. The DNA sequence follows: TGTGCCAGCAGTCAGGACAGGCTACTCTACAATGAGCAGTTCTTC.